The rows below give T cell receptor beta chains drawn from one sample of a study. TCRdb ran MiXCR on the 5' RACE reads and lists one entry per CDR3 protein. The sample records around 2,900 distinct CDR3 sequences, approximately 6.4% being singletons. Specimen: total memory T cells from blood PBMCs. These receptors originate from a female donor with HIV. The CDR3 runs from the conserved cysteine through the conserved F or W. A D gene is named only where the DNA matches it firmly. Rows may omit the clone size; those that give it use once, few, many or a size class.

medium-sized	TRBV20-1	TRBD2	TRBJ2-1	TGCAGTGCTAGAGATTACAGCGGGAGCTCCTACAATGAGCAGTTCTTC	CSARDYSGSSYNEQFF
medium-sized	TRBV29-1	NA	TRBJ1-5	TGCAGCGTTGCTCAGCCGGGGTCCCCAGGGCAGCCCCAGCATTTT	CSVAQPGSPGQPQHF
few	TRBV2	TRBD2	TRBJ2-2	TGTGCCAGCAACCCGGGACTAGCTGGTACCGGGGAGCTGTTTTTT	CASNPGLAGTGELFF
few	TRBV5-1	NA	TRBJ2-3	TGCGCCAGCAGCTTGGTGCGGACGGCTAGCACAGATACGCAGTATTTT	CASSLVRTASTDTQYF
NA	TRBV7-2	TRBD1	TRBJ1-1	TGTGCCAGCAGCCGACCCGGACAGGGCTTGGGAGCTTTCTTT	CASSRPGQGLGAFF
medium-sized	TRBV30	NA	TRBJ2-1	TGTGCCCTGACACACCGGGGACTGACGTCCTACAATGAGCAGTTCTTC	CALTHRGLTSYNEQFF
medium-sized	TRBV7-6	NA	TRBJ1-1	TGTGCCAGCAGCTTAGCCACAGGGCCCACTAACACTGAAGCTTTCTTT	CASSLATGPTNTEAFF
NA	TRBV13	TRBD1	TRBJ1-1	TGTGCCAGCAGCGACAGGGGCCACACTGAAGCTTTCTTT	CASSDRGHTEAFF
medium-sized	TRBV10-1	TRBD1	TRBJ1-1	TGCGCCAGCAGTGAGACCGGACAGGGGAACACTGAAGCTTTCTTT	CASSETGQGNTEAFF
medium-sized	TRBV29-1	NA	TRBJ2-1	TGCAGCGTTGTGGGACCGCGGCTCGGTGAGCAGTTCTTC	CSVVGPRLGEQFF
few	TRBV7-9	NA	TRBJ1-1	TGTGCCAGCAGCCCCCGTCTGGGTTTGAACACTGAAGCTTTCTTT	CASSPRLGLNTEAFF
NA	TRBV5-5	NA	TRBJ1-2	TGTGCCAGCAGCTTGTCGAGGGCACACTATGGCTACACCTTC	CASSLSRAHYGYTF
medium-sized	TRBV30	NA	TRBJ1-1	TGTGCCGGACTTCCTCGCTCTATAAACACTGAAGCTTTCTTT	CAGLPRSINTEAFF
medium-sized	TRBV29-1	TRBD1	TRBJ1-2	TGCAGCGACTCGACAGGGGGCTATGGCTACACCTTC	CSDSTGGYGYTF
NA	TRBV5-5	TRBD1	TRBJ1-1	TGTGCCAGCACCTGGGGACAGACCACTGAAGCTTTCTTT	CASTWGQTTEAFF